The 16 T cell receptor beta chains below were found in one sample sequenced in a study of blood T cell repertoires in COVID-19. The protocol was immunoSEQ multiplex PCR, while the TCRdb copy is restricted to in-frame clones and leaves out a portion. This table holds some 130,000 clones, 70% to 80% found once. Sequenced: peripheral blood. These TCRs come from a man in his fifties or sixties who had recovered from COVID-19.

J is TRBJ2-1 and V is TRBV7-2; TRBD2 matches 8 bases. Losses at the gene ends were 2 bases for V and 4 bases for J; bases not matched to a gene: 4. Germline lookup yields CDR1 SGHTA and CDR2 FQGNSA. The CDR3 has 15 residues. CDR3: CASSLQRGGYNEQFF. CDR3 coding DNA: TGTGCCAGCAGCTTACAACGGGGGGGATACAATGAGCAGTTCTTC.

J is TRBJ2-1 and V is TRBV6-2 or TRBV6-3; the match to TRBD2 covers 8 bases. With 0 bases clipped from V and 8 bases from J, the junction kept 9 bases outside the gene matches. The CDR3 is 16 residues long. Per germline, CDR1 MNHEY and CDR2 SVGEGT. The CDR3 loop is CASSYSPGGAIDEQFF. The CDR3 nucleotides are TGTGCCAGCAGTTACTCCCCGGGGGGGGCCATCGATGAGCAGTTCTTC.

On this clone itself: At one boundary the junction diverges from the germline segment, which might be a read error. The rearrangement joins TRBV7-7 to TRBJ2-5, with 8 positions matching TRBD2. The CDR3 sequence is 13 residues long. The germline gives CDR1 SSHAT, CDR2 FNYEAQ (reference sequence). The DNA for the CDR3 is TGTGCTAGCAGCAGAGCGGGGGACGGGACCCAGTACTTC. Its protein product is CASSRAGDGTQYF.

The chain recombines TRBV7-9 with TRBJ2-5; 8 bases match TRBD1. The V and J ends lost 1 base and 5 bases, in that order; junction bases with no gene match: 3. This CDR3 has 14 amino acids. Germline-derived CDR1 and CDR2 are SEHNR and FQNEAQ (reference sequence). The DNA for the CDR3 is TGTGCCAGCAGCTTAGACAGGGGGACGGAGACCCAGTACTTC. It specifies CASSLDRGTETQYF.

V is TRBV7-2 and J is TRBJ2-2; TRBD2 might be the D (6 bases). Trimming removed 1 base at V and 5 bases at J, with 11 bases between. In germline, CDR1 is SGHTA, CDR2 FQGNSA. The CDR3 runs 15 residues. CDR3 amino acids: CASSLGGAGTGELFF. The DNA for the CDR3 is TGTGCCAGCAGCTTAGGCGGGGCCGGGACCGGGGAGCTGTTTTTT.

The chain links TRBV6-5 to TRBJ2-1, with TRBD1 as a possible D gene (5 bases). Germline CDR1 is MNHEY and CDR2 is SVGAGI. Trimming pared 7 bases from V and 9 bases from J, leaving 16 bases between. There are 13 residues in the CDR3. The CDR3 reads CASTPSGTGEQFF. The CDR3 coding sequence is TGTGCCAGCACCCCCTCTGGAACAGGTGAGCAGTTCTTC.

The chain carries TRBV28 and TRBJ1-6; TRBD1 might be the D (5 bases). The germline gives CDR1 MDHEN, CDR2 SYDVKM. This CDR3 is 13 amino acids long. The V end lost 8 bases, the J end lost 7 bases, and 12 bases lay between the germline ends. CDR3 bases: TGTGCCAGCGCCAGGGCCGGCAATTCACCCCTCCACTTT. Translating it yields CASARAGNSPLHF.

The V gene is TRBV19, the J gene TRBJ1-2; D might be TRBD1 (5 bases). This CDR3 region has 13 residues. Trimming removed 5 bases from V and 5 bases from J, with 12 bases in between. Germline loops: CDR1 LNHDA, CDR2 SQIVND (reference sequence). CDR3 sequence (DNA): TGTGCCAGTAGTTCCCGACAGAGGTATGGCTACACCTTC. As protein: CASSSRQRYGYTF.

This sequence joins TRBV7-3 and TRBJ2-1, with D perhaps TRBD2 (5 bases). Trimming removed 4 bases at V and 5 bases at J, with 15 bases between. Germline V lookup: CDR1 SGHTA, CDR2 FQGTGA. There are 15 residues in the CDR3. The CDR3 coding sequence is TGTGCCAGCAGCTCCCAGGTGGGAGAGCACAATGAGCAGTTCTTC. The encoded protein is CASSSQVGEHNEQFF.

The chain uses TRBV18 and TRBJ2-1; D is possibly TRBD1 (7 bases). Germline V gene lookup returns CDR1 KGHSH and CDR2 LQKENI. There are 15 residues in the CDR3. V dropped 3 bases and J dropped 3 bases, with 12 bases sitting between them. The CDR3: CASSPGGTVYNEQFF. The CDR3 bases are TGTGCCAGCTCACCGGGCGGGACAGTCTACAATGAGCAGTTCTTC.

This chain links TRBV11-2 with TRBJ1-5, with 10 bases identical to TRBD1. The CDR3 is 14 residues long. Losses at the gene ends were 3 bases for V and 7 bases for J; bases not matched to a gene: 3. The germline gives CDR1 SGHAT, CDR2 FQNNGV. The CDR3 DNA follows: TGTGCCAGCAGCTTTTCGACAGGGGGCCAGCCCCAGCATTTT. Translation gives CASSFSTGGQPQHF.

The chain has TRBV4-3 and TRBJ1-6, with 9 positions matching TRBD1. The CDR3 loop spans 16 amino acids. The J segment lost 10 bases and the V segment lost 0 bases, leaving 7 bases of the junction unmatched. CDR1 is LGHNA and CDR2 is YSLEER in the germline V gene. CDR3: CASSQEVGTGNSPLHF. DNA of the CDR3: TGCGCCAGCAGCCAAGAAGTGGGGACAGGGAACTCACCCCTCCACTTT.

V and J are TRBV27 and TRBJ2-7; weak D call: TRBD1 (6 bases). The V and J ends lost 5 bases and 0 bases respectively, with 14 bases between them. This CDR3 is 15 amino acids long. Germline lookup yields CDR1 MNHEY and CDR2 SMNVEV (reference sequence). The DNA of the CDR3 is TGTGCCAGCAGTCCCACAGGGACATCCTCCTACGAGCAGTACTTC. Protein: CASSPTGTSSYEQYF.

The chain joins TRBV20-1 to TRBJ1-1, with D possibly matching TRBD1 (5 bases). This CDR3 has 14 residues. V dropped 3 bases and J dropped 1 base, with 12 bases sitting between them. The V gene's germline CDR1 is DFQATT and CDR2 SNEGSKA (reference sequence). The CDR3 spells CSASRGNRNTEAFF. CDR3 coding DNA: TGCAGTGCTAGTCGGGGGAACCGGAACACTGAAGCTTTCTTT.

This clone was recorded only once. The chain combines TRBV7-3 with TRBJ1-1; D unclear. Germline lookup yields CDR1 SGHTA and CDR2 FQGTGA. The ends were cut back, 5 bases at V and 4 bases at J, with 20 bases in the middle. The CDR3 loop spans 16 amino acids. As DNA, the CDR3 is TGTGCCAGCAGCCAATCTTTCATTTCTGGAGGCACTGAAGCTTTCTTT. This translates into CASSQSFISGGTEAFF.

The rearrangement joins TRBV7-9 to TRBJ1-5, with TRBD1 matching over 10 bases. V lost 4 bases to trimming and J lost 4 bases; unmatched junction nucleotides: 4. Germline V gene sequence: CDR1 SEHNR, CDR2 FQNEAQ (reference sequence). CDR3 length: 15 residues. The CDR3 DNA sequence: TGTGCCAGCAGCTCCTGGACAGGGGGGAATCAGCCCCAGCATTTT. It codes for CASSSWTGGNQPQHF.